Included here is one T cell receptor beta chain sequence, with context. This sample was taken from a study of shared clonotypes between healthy human individuals. The donors, healthy adults who were HIV-negative, had experienced no recent acute infections or vaccinations. Roughly 90 million PBMCs served as the genomic DNA source for unsorted samples. TCRdb keeps only in-frame clones here, not all; method: immunoSEQ multiplex PCR. This sample has about 490,000 clones, with around four fifths found just once. Sequencing was carried out using PBMCs. The sequence derives from a woman between 35 and 50 years old in good health. Some clones in this sample may be carry-over from other donors' samples.

The CDR3 coding sequence is TGTGCCAGCAGCTTTGAAGGAGGAAGGTACGCCTACGAGCAGTACTTC. Its translation: CASSFEGGRYAYEQYF. The rearrangement uses TRBV7-2 and TRBJ2-7, with TRBD2 as a possible D gene (5 bases). Germline V gives CDR1 SGHTA, CDR2 FQGNSA. Trimming shortened V by 3 bases and J by 2 bases, and 17 bases separated the two germline ends. The CDR3 extends over 16 amino acids.